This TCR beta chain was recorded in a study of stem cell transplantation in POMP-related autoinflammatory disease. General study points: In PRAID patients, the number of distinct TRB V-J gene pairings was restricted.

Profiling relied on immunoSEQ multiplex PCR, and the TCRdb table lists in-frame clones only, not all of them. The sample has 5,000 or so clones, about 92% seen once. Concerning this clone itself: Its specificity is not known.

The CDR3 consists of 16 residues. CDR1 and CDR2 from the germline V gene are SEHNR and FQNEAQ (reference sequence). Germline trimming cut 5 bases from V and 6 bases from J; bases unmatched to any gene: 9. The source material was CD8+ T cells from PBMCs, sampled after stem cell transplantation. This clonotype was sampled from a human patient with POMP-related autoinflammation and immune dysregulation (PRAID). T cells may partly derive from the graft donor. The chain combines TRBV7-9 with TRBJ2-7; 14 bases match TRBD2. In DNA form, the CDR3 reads TGTGCCAGCAGCGTGGGACAGGGACTAGCGGGAGTCGAGCAGTACTTC. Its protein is CASSVGQGLAGVEQYF.